A single sample is the source of the 9 T cell receptor beta chains below, sequenced in a study of cytomegalovirus exposure and HLA in healthy donors. The PCR contained 60 Vbeta and 13 Jbeta primers. Assay used: immunoSEQ multiplex PCR; TCRdb lists only in-frame clones, some missing. Of approximately 140,000 clones in the sample, around 79% were seen once. Sequencing was done on a sample of PBMCs. These receptors were taken from a man aged 50 or older in good health and CMV-seropositive.

The chain combines TRBV5-1 with TRBJ2-7; 9 nucleotides line up with TRBD1. The CDR3 extends over 14 amino acids. Germline V gene data show CDR1 as SGHRS and CDR2 as YFSETQ. Unmatched junction bases numbered 10, after V lost 0 bases and J lost 12 bases. The CDR3, as DNA: TGCGCCAGCAGCTTGGATGTAGGGACAGGGCATATGTACTTC. Its protein product is CASSLDVGTGHMYF.

The chain joins TRBV6-1 to TRBJ1-1, with 10 bases fitting TRBD1. Trimming removed 3 bases from V and 1 base from J; junction bases left unmatched: 2. Germline assignment: CDR1 MNHNS and CDR2 SASEGT. The CDR3 length is 15 residues. The CDR3 nucleotides read TGTGCCAGCAGTGATGGGGACAGGGGGAACACTGAAGCTTTCTTT. This sequence encodes CASSDGDRGNTEAFF.

The chain joins TRBV29-1 to TRBJ2-3; 8 positions agree with TRBD2. The CDR3 runs to 12 residues. V was clipped by 5 bases and J by 5 bases; unmatched bases: 3. Germline V gene sequence: CDR1 SQVTM, CDR2 ANQGSEA. CDR3 coding DNA: TGCAGCGTTCCCCTAGCGGGAGATACGCAGTATTTT. Translating gives CSVPLAGDTQYF.

The chain links TRBV5-1 to TRBJ2-5; tentative D call: TRBD1 (5 bases). Per germline, CDR1 SGHRS and CDR2 YFSETQ. The CDR3 contains 14 residues. V was shortened by 2 bases and J by 5 bases, with 13 bases between the two germline ends. CDR3 sequence: CASSFKGLWETQYF. DNA for the CDR3: TGCGCCAGCAGCTTCAAGGGGCTGTGGGAGACCCAGTACTTC.

This rearrangement joins TRBV28 to TRBJ2-7; the D gene is possibly TRBD1 (8 bases). This CDR3 is 15 amino acids long. CDR1 MDHEN and CDR2 SYDVKM come from the germline V gene. Between the trimmed V and J ends, which lost 7 bases and 1 base, there was a span of 17 bases. The CDR3 loop reads CASTWTGRASYEQYF. The CDR3 coding sequence is TGTGCCAGCACCTGGACAGGGAGGGCTTCCTACGAGCAGTACTTC.

This chain uses TRBV10-3 with TRBJ2-2; 7 positions agree with TRBD2. Per the germline V gene, CDR1 is ENHRY and CDR2 is SYGVKD. The CDR3 consists of 15 residues. Losses at the gene ends were 6 bases for V and 4 bases for J; bases not matched to a gene: 8. Here the CDR3 reads CAISLSGTSTGELFF. The CDR3, as DNA: TGTGCCATCAGCCTAAGCGGGACGTCCACCGGGGAGCTGTTTTTT.

The rearrangement uses TRBV11-2 and TRBJ1-6, with 9 bases fitting TRBD1. Germline V gives CDR1 SGHAT, CDR2 FQNNGV. V trimming: 8 bases; J trimming: 8 bases; junction bases outside the gene matches: 4. The CDR3 covers 13 residues. DNA for the CDR3: TGTGCCAGCGGGGACAGGGTGTATTCACCCCTCCACTTT. Amino acids: CASGDRVYSPLHF.

This CDR3 reads CAWSRTGVAQPQHF. CDR3 in DNA: TGTGCCTGGAGTAGGACAGGGGTAGCGCAGCCCCAGCATTTT. The chain employs TRBV30 and TRBJ1-5; 9 bases are a match to TRBD1. The V gene's germline CDR1 is GTSNPN and CDR2 SVGIG (reference sequence). Trimming took 2 bases from V and 7 from J; bases not matched to a gene: 6. The CDR3 runs to 14 residues.

The rearrangement uses TRBV16 and TRBJ2-1, with 11 positions matching TRBD2. The ends lost 4 bases at V and 10 bases at J; junction bases unmatched: 3. The CDR3 loop spans 13 amino acids. The V gene's germline CDR1 is KGHSY and CDR2 FQNENV. DNA for the CDR3: TGTGCCAGCAGCCCGTGGACTAGCGGGGAGCAGTTCTTC. This gives the protein CASSPWTSGEQFF.